The T cell receptor beta chain described here comes from a study of cytomegalovirus exposure and HLA in healthy donors. Points from the study as a whole: Subsequent analysis showed first-cohort TCR clusters tending to co-occur in 95 to 150 validation repertoires.

Only a few counts were recorded for this clone. Its antigen remains unidentified. The data were produced by immunoSEQ multiplex PCR, yet TCRdb's version contains in-frame clones alone and is incomplete. The sample has tens of thousands of clones; 89% are singletons. The germline V and J ends were trimmed by 6 bases and 7 bases, with 18 bases remaining between them. This CDR3 is 15 amino acids long. The germline gives CDR1 MDHEN, CDR2 SYDVKM. The chain joins TRBV28 to TRBJ1-4, with D possibly matching TRBD1 (6 bases). Sequenced: PBMCs. The receptor was derived from a woman aged 18-29 years in good health and CMV-seropositive. Here the CDR3 reads CASRTPNRVGEKLFF. DNA of the CDR3: TGTGCCAGCAGAACGCCGAACAGGGTGGGTGAAAAACTGTTTTTT. Filled out from reference TRBV28 and TRBJ1-4, the complete variable domain reads DVKVTQSSRYLVKRTGEKVFLECVQDMDHENMFWYRQDPGLGLRLIYFSYDVKMKEKGDIPEGYSVSREKKERFSLILESASTNQTSMYLCASRTPNRVGEKLFFGSGTQLSVL.